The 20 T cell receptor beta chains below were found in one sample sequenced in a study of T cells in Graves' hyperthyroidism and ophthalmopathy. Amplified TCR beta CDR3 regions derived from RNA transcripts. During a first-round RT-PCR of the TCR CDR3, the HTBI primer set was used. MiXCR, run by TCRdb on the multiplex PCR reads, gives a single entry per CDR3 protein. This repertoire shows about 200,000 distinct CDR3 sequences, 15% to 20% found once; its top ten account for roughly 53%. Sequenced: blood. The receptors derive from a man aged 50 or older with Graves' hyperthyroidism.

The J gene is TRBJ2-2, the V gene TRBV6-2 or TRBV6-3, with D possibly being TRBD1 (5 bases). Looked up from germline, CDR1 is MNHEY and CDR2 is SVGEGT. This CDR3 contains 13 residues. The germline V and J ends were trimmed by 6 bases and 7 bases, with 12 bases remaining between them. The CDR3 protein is CASSLWTNGELFF. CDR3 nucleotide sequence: TGTGCCAGCAGCCTTTGGACAAACGGGGAGCTGTTTTTT.

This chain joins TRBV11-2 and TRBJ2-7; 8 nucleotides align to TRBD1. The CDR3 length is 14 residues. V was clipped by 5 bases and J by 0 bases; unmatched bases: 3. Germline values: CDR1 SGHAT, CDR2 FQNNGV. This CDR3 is CASSQGAGSYEQYF. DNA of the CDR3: TGTGCCAGCAGCCAGGGGGCAGGCTCCTACGAGCAGTACTTC.

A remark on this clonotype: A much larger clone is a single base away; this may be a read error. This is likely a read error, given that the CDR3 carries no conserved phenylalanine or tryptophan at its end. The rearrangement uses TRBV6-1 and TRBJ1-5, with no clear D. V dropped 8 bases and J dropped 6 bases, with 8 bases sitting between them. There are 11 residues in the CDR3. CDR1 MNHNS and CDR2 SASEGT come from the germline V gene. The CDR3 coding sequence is TGTGCCAGCGCCCGGGGTCAGCCCCAGCATCTT. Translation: CASARGQPQHL.

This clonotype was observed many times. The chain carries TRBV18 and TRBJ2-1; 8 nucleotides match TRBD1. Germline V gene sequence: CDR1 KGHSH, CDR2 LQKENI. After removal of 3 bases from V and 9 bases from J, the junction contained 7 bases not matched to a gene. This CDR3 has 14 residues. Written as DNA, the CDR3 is TGTGCCAGCTCACCGGGCAGGGGGCAGACTGAGCAGTTCTTC. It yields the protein CASSPGRGQTEQFF.

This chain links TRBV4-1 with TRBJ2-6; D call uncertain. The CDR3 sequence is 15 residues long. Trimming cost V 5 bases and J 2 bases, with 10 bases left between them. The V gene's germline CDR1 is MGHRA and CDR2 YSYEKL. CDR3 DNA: TGCGCCAGCAGCGACGGACGTACTGGGGCCAACGTCCTGACTTTC. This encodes CASSDGRTGANVLTF.

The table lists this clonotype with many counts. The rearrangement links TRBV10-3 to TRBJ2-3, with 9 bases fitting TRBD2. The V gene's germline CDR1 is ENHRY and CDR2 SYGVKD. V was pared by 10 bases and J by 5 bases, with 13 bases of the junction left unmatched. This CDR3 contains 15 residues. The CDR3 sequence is CATEGSGRRGDTQYF. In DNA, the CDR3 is TGTGCCACCGAGGGAAGCGGGAGGCGTGGAGATACGCAGTATTTT.

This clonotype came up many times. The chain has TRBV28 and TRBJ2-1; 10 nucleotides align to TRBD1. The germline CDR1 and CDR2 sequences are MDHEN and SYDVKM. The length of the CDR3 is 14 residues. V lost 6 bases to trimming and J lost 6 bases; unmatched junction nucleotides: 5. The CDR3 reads CASRAGTGANEQFF. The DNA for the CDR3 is TGTGCCAGCAGAGCCGGGACAGGGGCCAATGAGCAGTTCTTC.

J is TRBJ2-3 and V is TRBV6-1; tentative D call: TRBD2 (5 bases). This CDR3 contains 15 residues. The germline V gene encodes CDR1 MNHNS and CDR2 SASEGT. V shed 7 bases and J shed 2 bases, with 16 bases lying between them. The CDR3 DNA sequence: TGTGCCAGCAACGGTGGGGAGCAACACACAGATACGCAGTATTTT. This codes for CASNGGEQHTDTQYF.

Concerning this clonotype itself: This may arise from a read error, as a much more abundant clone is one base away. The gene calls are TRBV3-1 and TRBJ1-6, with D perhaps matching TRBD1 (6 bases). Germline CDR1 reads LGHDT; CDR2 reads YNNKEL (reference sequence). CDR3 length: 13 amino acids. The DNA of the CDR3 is TGTGCCAGCAACCAAGCCAGGGGTTCACCCCTCCACTTT. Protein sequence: CASNQARGSPLHF.

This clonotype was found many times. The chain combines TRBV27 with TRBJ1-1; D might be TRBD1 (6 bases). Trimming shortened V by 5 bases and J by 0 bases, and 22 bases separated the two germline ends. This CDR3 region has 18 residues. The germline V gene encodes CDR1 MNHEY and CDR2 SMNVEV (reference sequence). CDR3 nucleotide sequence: TGTGCCAGCAGTCCCCGGTCTCCGGGGGCCGTCATGAACACTGAAGCTTTCTTT. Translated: CASSPRSPGAVMNTEAFF.

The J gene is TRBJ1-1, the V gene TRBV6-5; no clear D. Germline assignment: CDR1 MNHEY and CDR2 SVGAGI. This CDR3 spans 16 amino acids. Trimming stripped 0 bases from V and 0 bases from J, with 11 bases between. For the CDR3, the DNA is TGTGCCAGCAGTTACTCGAGTCAGCTGATGAACACTGAAGCTTTCTTT. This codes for CASSYSSQLMNTEAFF.

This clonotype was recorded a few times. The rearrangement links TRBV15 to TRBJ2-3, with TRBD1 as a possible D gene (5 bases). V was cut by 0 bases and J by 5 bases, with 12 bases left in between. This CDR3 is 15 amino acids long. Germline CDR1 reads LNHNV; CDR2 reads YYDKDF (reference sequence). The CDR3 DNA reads TGTGCCACCAGCAGAGAACACAGGATAGGAGATACGCAGTATTTT. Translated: CATSREHRIGDTQYF.

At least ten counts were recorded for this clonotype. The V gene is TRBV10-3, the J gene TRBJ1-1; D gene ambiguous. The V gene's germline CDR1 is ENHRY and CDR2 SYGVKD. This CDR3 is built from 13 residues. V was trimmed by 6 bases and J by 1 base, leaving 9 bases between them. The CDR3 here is CAIRTQRNTEAFF. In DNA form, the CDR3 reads TGTGCCATCAGAACTCAGAGGAACACTGAAGCTTTCTTT.

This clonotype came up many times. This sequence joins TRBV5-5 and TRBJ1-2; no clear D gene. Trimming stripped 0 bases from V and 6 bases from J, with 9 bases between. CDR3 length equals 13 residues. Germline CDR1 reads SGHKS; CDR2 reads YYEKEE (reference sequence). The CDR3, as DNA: TGTGCCAGCAGCTTGGAGATAGCCCATGGCTACACCTTC. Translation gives CASSLEIAHGYTF.

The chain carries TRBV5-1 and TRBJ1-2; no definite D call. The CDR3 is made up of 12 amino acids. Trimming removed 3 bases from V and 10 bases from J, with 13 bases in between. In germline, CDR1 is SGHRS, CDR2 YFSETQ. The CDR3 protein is CASSSGRDDYTF. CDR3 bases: TGCGCCAGCAGCTCCGGGCGGGATGACTACACCTTC.

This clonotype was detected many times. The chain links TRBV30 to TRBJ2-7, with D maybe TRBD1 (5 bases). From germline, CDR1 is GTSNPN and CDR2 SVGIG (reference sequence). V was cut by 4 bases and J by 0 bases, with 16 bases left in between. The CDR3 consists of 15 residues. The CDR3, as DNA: TGTGCCTGGAAAAACATCAGGGCAAGCTCCTACGAGCAGTACTTC. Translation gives CAWKNIRASSYEQYF.

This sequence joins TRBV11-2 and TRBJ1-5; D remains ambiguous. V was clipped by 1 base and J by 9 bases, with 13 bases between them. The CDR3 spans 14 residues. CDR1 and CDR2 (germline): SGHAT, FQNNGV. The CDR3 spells CASSLAPRLGPQHF. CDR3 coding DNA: TGTGCCAGCAGCTTAGCCCCCCGCCTCGGGCCCCAGCATTTT.

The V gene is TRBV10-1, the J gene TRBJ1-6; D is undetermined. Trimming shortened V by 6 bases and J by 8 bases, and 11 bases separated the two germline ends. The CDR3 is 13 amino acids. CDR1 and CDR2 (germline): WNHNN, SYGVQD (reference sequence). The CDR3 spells CASRSGEDSPLHF. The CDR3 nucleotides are TGCGCCAGCAGGAGCGGTGAAGATTCACCCCTCCACTTT.

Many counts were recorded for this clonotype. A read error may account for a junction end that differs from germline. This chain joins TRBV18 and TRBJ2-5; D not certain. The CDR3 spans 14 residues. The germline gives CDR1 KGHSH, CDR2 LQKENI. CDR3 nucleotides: TGTGCCAGCTCGCCACCCAGCTCTCCAGAGACCCAGTACTTC. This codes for CASSPPSSPETQYF.

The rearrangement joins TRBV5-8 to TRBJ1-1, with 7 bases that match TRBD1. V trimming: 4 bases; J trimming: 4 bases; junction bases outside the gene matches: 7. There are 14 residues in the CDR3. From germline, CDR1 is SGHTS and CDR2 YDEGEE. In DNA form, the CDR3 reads TGTGCCAGCAGCCACCGGGACAGTTCCACTGAAGCTTTCTTT. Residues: CASSHRDSSTEAFF. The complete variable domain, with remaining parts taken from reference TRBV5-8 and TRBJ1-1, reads EAGVTQSPTHLIKTRGQQATLRCSPISGHTSVYWYQQALGLGLQFLLWYDEGEERNRGNFPPRFSGRQFPNYSSELNVNALELEDSALYLCASSHRDSSTEAFFGQGTRLTVV.